These 20 T cell receptor beta chains originate from one sample sequenced in a study of cytomegalovirus exposure and HLA in healthy donors. PCR involved 60 Vbeta and 13 Jbeta primers. Profiled with immunoSEQ multiplex PCR; TCRdb holds only in-frame clones, not every one. Here the sample spans around 190,000 clones, 75% to 85% being singletons. Source material: PBMCs. These TCRs come from a girl aged 2-10 years in good health and CMV-seropositive.

This rearrangement joins TRBV6-1 to TRBJ2-7; the match to TRBD1 covers 9 bases. Per germline, CDR1 MNHNS and CDR2 SASEGT. Germline trimming cut 6 bases from V and 4 bases from J; bases unmatched to any gene: 7. The CDR3 covers 14 residues. CDR3 DNA sequence: TGTGCCAGCAGGACCGCAGGACAGGGGTACGAGCAGTACTTC. Residues: CASRTAGQGYEQYF.

This chain uses TRBV12-1 with TRBJ1-3. TRBV12-1 is shown as a pseudogene. There are 16 residues in the CDR3. CDR3 sequence: CASSDKGLRSGNTIYF. The CDR3 region has the DNA TGTGCCAGCAGCGACAAAGGACTGCGCTCTGGAAACACCATATATTTT.

The table lists this clone with a few counts. The J gene is TRBJ2-6, the V gene TRBV29-1; D unresolved. The CDR3 covers 14 residues. The V gene's germline CDR1 is SQVTM and CDR2 ANQGSEA. V lost 6 bases to trimming and J lost 1 base, with 10 bases between them. The CDR3 spells CSVLGPSGANVLTF. CDR3 nucleotides: TGCAGCGTCCTAGGCCCATCTGGGGCCAACGTCCTGACTTTC. Filled out from reference TRBV29-1 and TRBJ2-6, the complete variable domain reads SAVISQKPSRDICQRGTSLTIQCQVDSQVTMMFWYRQQPGQSLTLIATANQGSEATYESGFVIDKFPISRPNLTFSTLTVSNMSPEDSSIYLCSVLGPSGANVLTFGAGSRLTVL.

This rearrangement joins TRBV5-4 to TRBJ2-6; maybe TRBD1 (5 bases). Germline loops: CDR1 SGHNT, CDR2 YYREEE (reference sequence). This CDR3 comprises 17 residues. Trimming removed 4 bases from V and 4 bases from J, with 18 bases in between. The CDR3 DNA sequence: TGTGCCAGCAGCCCCAGGGATGTCGGGTTAGGGGCCAACGTCCTGACTTTC. Its translation: CASSPRDVGLGANVLTF.

The chain recombines TRBV19 with TRBJ2-1; TRBD2 is a possible D gene (6 bases). The germline gives CDR1 LNHDA, CDR2 SQIVND (reference sequence). CDR3 length equals 14 residues. Between the trimmed V and J ends, which lost 6 bases and 5 bases, there was a span of 14 bases. In DNA, the CDR3 is TGTGCCAGTAGCCCGGGACTCGCCCACAATGAGCAGTTCTTC. This encodes CASSPGLAHNEQFF.

The J gene is TRBJ2-1, the V gene TRBV9; 7 bases agree with TRBD1. This CDR3 is 15 amino acids long. Looked up from germline, CDR1 is SGDLS and CDR2 is YYNGEE. The junction had 7 bases not matched to a gene; V was cut back by 6 bases and J by 1 base. The CDR3 bases are TGTGCCAGCACCAAAACGACAGGGTCCTACAATGAGCAGTTCTTC. The encoded protein is CASTKTTGSYNEQFF.

The J gene is TRBJ2-5, the V gene TRBV30; tentatively, D is TRBD2 (7 bases). The CDR3 is 14 residues long. Germline CDR1 GTSNPN, CDR2 SVGIG (reference sequence). Trimming shortened V by 3 bases and J by 5 bases, and 16 bases separated the two germline ends. The DNA of the CDR3 is TGTGCCTGGAGAAAAAGGGGGGGTCGGGAGACCCAGTACTTC. As protein: CAWRKRGGRETQYF.

The chain joins TRBV5-1 to TRBJ2-2, with TRBD1 as a possible D gene (6 bases). This CDR3 has 17 amino acids. Germline V gene lookup returns CDR1 SGHRS and CDR2 YFSETQ. The V end lost 4 bases, the J end lost 2 bases, and 18 bases lay between the germline ends. Here the CDR3 reads CASSGLQGPSNTGELFF. The DNA for the CDR3 is TGCGCCAGCAGCGGGCTACAGGGTCCCTCAAACACCGGGGAGCTGTTTTTT.

This clone was seen only once. Distinct nucleotide sequences in the sample also encode this CDR3. The J gene is TRBJ2-7, the V gene TRBV5-1, with 11 bases identical to TRBD2. Germline V gene data show CDR1 as SGHRS and CDR2 as YFSETQ. The V and J ends lost 4 bases and 2 bases, in that order; junction bases with no gene match: 5. The CDR3 contains 15 residues. CDR3 protein: CASSPGLAGPYEQYF. The CDR3 DNA follows: TGCGCCAGCAGCCCTGGACTAGCGGGTCCCTACGAGCAGTACTTC.

The V and J genes are TRBV9 and TRBJ1-2, with 9 bases lining up with TRBD1. This CDR3 has 15 residues. The V gene end was trimmed by 4 bases and the J gene end by 14 bases; junction bases not matched to a gene: 18. CDR1 is SGDLS, CDR2 YYNGEE, per germline. The CDR3 nucleotides are TGTGCCAGCAGCTCATCGACAGGGGGTCTATTAAAGTCTACCTTC. It translates to CASSSSTGGLLKSTF.

V gene TRBV9 combines with J gene TRBJ2-2, with D maybe TRBD1 (5 bases). Germline lookup yields CDR1 SGDLS and CDR2 YYNGEE. This CDR3 comprises 15 residues. The germline V and J ends were trimmed by 2 bases and 4 bases, with 12 bases remaining between them. The CDR3 is CASSVTRVSTGELFF. DNA for the CDR3: TGTGCCAGCAGCGTGACCAGGGTGTCCACCGGGGAGCTGTTTTTT.

The table lists this clone with a count of one. The chain employs TRBV2 and TRBJ1-5, with 9 positions matching TRBD1. Per the germline V gene, CDR1 is SNHLY and CDR2 is FYNNEI. The trim removed 11 bases at V and 7 bases at J, leaving 6 bases unmatched. The CDR3 extends over 12 amino acids. CDR3 amino acids: CASQGAGQPQHF. CDR3 DNA: TGTGCCTCACAGGGGGCCGGACAGCCCCAGCATTTT.

The CDR3 here is CASSFGGRNTGELFF. CDR3 bases: TGTGCCAGCAGCTTCGGCGGGAGGAACACCGGGGAGCTGTTTTTT. The chain couples TRBV7-9 to TRBJ2-2, with 7 bases matching TRBD2. V lost 3 bases to trimming and J lost 1 base; unmatched junction nucleotides: 2. The CDR3 has 15 amino acids. Germline V CDR1 and CDR2: SEHNR, FQNEAQ (reference sequence).

The CDR3 sequence: CASSRPAGGRETQYF. The CDR3 DNA reads as TGCGCCAGCAGTCGACCAGCGGGAGGACGAGAGACCCAGTACTTC. The genes are TRBV10-2 and TRBJ2-5; 9 bases map to TRBD2. CDR1 and CDR2 (germline): WSHSY, SAAADI. The CDR3 loop spans 15 amino acids. The ends lost 5 bases at V and 4 bases at J; junction bases unmatched: 8.

This clone appeared a few times. The V gene is TRBV25-1, the J gene TRBJ1-4, with D perhaps TRBD1 (5 bases). The V gene lost 6 bases and the J gene lost 1 base, with 6 bases spanning the gap. The CDR3 length is 13 residues. CDR1 is MGHDK, CDR2 SYGVNS, per germline. CDR3 DNA: TGTGCCAGCAGGGGGCAAACTAATGAAAAACTGTTTTTT. Translation gives CASRGQTNEKLFF.

The chain uses TRBV7-6 and TRBJ2-7; unclear D gene. There are 13 residues in the CDR3. Per the germline V gene, CDR1 is SGHVS and CDR2 is FNYEAQ. V was trimmed by 1 base and J by 5 bases, leaving 9 bases between them. Written as DNA, the CDR3 is TGTGCCAGCAGCTTAGTAATCTTCGACGAGCAGTACTTC. It yields the protein CASSLVIFDEQYF.

This CDR3 is CASSFPGWYEQYF. The DNA for the CDR3 is TGTGCCAGCAGTTTCCCCGGGTGGTACGAGCAGTACTTC. The rearrangement links TRBV28 to TRBJ2-7; D remains unclear. The V end lost 3 bases, the J end lost 4 bases, and 10 bases lay between the germline ends. This CDR3 has 13 residues. CDR1 MDHEN and CDR2 SYDVKM come from the germline V gene. Full variable domain (missing parts from reference TRBV28 and TRBJ2-7): DVKVTQSSRYLVKRTGEKVFLECVQDMDHENMFWYRQDPGLGLRLIYFSYDVKMKEKGDIPEGYSVSREKKERFSLILESASTNQTSMYLCASSFPGWYEQYFGPGTRLTVT.

This clone was recorded a few times. The gene calls are TRBV19 and TRBJ1-1; 7 bases align to TRBD1. V trimming: 9 bases; J trimming: 0 bases; junction bases outside the gene matches: 7. Germline CDR1 is LNHDA and CDR2 is SQIVND (reference sequence). This CDR3 contains 14 residues. The DNA of the CDR3 is TGTGCCAGCCAACGGGACAGCATGAACACTGAAGCTTTCTTT. It yields the protein CASQRDSMNTEAFF.

The chain carries TRBV7-8 and TRBJ1-2; D uncertain. Germline V CDR1 and CDR2: SGHVS, FQNEAQ. The CDR3 contains 15 residues. The V end lost 1 base, the J end lost 7 bases, and 16 bases lay between the germline ends. CDR3 in amino acids: CASSLDFPGERGYTF. CDR3 DNA sequence: TGTGCCAGCAGCTTAGACTTTCCAGGTGAACGTGGCTACACCTTC.

The rearrangement uses TRBV27 and TRBJ2-3; D not resolved. CDR3 length: 15 amino acids. V was shortened by 6 bases and J by 0 bases, with 13 bases between the two germline ends. Germline V gene lookup returns CDR1 MNHEY and CDR2 SMNVEV (reference sequence). The CDR3, as DNA: TGTGCCAGCAGACCATCACGACAAAGCACAGATACGCAGTATTTT. It encodes CASRPSRQSTDTQYF.